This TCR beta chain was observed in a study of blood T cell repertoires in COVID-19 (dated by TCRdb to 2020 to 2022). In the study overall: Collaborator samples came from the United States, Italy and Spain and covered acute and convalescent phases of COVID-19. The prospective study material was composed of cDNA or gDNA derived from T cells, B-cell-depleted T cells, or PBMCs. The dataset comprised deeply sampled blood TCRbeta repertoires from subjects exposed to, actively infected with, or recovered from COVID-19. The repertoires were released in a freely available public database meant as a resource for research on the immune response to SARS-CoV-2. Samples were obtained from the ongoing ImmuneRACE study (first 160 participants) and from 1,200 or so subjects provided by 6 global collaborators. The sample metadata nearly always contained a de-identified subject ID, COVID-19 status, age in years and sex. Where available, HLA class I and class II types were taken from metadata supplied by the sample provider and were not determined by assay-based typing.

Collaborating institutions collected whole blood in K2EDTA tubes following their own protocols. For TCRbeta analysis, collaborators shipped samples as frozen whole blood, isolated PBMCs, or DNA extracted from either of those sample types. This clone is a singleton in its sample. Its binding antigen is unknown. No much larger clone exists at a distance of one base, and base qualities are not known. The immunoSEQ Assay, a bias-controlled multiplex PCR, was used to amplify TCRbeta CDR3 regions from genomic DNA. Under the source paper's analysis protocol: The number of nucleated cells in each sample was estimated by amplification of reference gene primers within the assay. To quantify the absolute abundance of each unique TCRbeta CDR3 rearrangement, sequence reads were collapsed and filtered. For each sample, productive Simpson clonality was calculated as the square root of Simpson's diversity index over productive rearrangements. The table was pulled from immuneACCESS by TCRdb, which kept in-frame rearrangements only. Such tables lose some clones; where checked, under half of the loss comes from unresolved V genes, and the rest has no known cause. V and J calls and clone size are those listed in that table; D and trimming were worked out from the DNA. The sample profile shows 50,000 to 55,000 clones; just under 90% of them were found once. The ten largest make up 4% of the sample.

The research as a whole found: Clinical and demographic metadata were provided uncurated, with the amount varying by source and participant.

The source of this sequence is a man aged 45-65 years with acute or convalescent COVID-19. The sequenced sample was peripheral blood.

DNA sequence: TGTGCCAGCAGCCTAGCGGGAGGCGACGAGACCCAGTACTTC. Its translation reads: CASSLAGGDETQYF. The receptor chain draws on TRBV2 and TRBJ2-5, and TRBD2 matches 11 of the central bases. CDR1 and CDR2, per the germline V gene, are SNHLY and FYNNEI. The CDR3 covers 14 residues, taking in both the cysteine and the phenylalanine. Of all the DNA, just the CDR3 is kept, 42 bases in frame from base 1. V lost 6 bases and J lost 5 bases, and the count of bases not matched to a germline gene is 5.